This TCR beta chain originates from a study of blood T cell repertoires in COVID-19. At the level of the study: Researchers got acute and convalescent COVID-19 samples from the United States, Italy and Spain. T cells, B-cell-depleted T cells, or PBMCs supplied cDNA or gDNA.

In the source study's methods: Counts of nucleated cells, estimated from reference gene primer amplification, were obtained. The data were produced by immunoSEQ multiplex PCR, yet TCRdb's version contains in-frame clones alone and is incomplete. V and J calls and clone size are as listed in that table; D and trimming were resolved from the DNA. The data hold about 55,000 clones, with around 90% observed a single time. Germline CDR1 LNHDA, CDR2 SQIVND (reference sequence). CDR3 length: 17 amino acids. Germline trimming cut 3 bases from V and 7 bases from J; bases unmatched to any gene: 12. This clone was seen once.

The specimen was peripheral blood. The sequence was obtained from a man aged 50 to 60 with active COVID-19. The chain uses TRBV19 and TRBJ1-6; 7 positions match TRBD1. The CDR3 protein is CASSILTGNMQNSPLHF. The DNA of the CDR3 is TGTGCCAGTAGTATCTTGACAGGGAACATGCAAAATTCACCCCTCCACTTT.